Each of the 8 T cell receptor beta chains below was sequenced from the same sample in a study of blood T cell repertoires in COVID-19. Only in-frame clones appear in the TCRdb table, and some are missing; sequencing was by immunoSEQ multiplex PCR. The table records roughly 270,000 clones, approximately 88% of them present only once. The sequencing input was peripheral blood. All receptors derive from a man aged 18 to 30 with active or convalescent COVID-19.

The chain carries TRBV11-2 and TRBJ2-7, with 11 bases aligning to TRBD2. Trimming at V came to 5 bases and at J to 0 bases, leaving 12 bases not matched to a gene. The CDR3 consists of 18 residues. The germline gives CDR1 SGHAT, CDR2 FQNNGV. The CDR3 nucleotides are TGTGCCAGCAGCCATATAGCGGGGGGGCCGGGTACCTCCTACGAGCAGTACTTC. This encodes CASSHIAGGPGTSYEQYF.

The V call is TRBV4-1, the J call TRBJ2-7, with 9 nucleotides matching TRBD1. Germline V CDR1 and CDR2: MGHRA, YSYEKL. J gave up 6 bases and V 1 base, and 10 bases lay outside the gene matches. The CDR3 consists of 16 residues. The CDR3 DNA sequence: TGCGCCAGCAGCCAAGTGGGGGACAGGGCCATCGGCGAGCAGTACTTC. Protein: CASSQVGDRAIGEQYF.

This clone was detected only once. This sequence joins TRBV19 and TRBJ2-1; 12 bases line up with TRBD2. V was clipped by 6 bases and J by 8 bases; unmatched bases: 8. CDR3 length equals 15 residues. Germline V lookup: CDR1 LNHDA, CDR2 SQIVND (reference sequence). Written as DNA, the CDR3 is TGTGCCAGTAGCGAAGGACTAGCGGGGTACTATGAGCAGTTCTTC. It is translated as CASSEGLAGYYEQFF.

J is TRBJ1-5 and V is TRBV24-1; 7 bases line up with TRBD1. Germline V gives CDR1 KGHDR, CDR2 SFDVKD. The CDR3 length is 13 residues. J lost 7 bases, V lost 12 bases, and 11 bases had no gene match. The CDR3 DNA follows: TGTGCCCCTCAGACACCAGGGGGACAGCCCCAGCATTTT. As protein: CAPQTPGGQPQHF.

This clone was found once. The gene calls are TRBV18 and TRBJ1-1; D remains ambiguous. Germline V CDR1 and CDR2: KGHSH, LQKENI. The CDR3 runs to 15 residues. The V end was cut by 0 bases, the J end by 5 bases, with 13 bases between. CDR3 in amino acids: CASSPPRGITTEAFF. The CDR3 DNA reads TGTGCCAGCTCACCACCGCGGGGTATTACGACTGAAGCTTTCTTT.

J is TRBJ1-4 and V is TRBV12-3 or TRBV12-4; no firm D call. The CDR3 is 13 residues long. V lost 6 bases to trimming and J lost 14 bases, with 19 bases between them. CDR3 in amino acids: CASRSDRNRGLFF. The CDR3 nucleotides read TGTGCCAGCAGATCGGACCGAAACCGGGGTCTGTTTTTT.

The CDR3 bases are TGTGCCAGCTTTGATCTCGGGGGTTCCTCCACAGATACGCAGTATTTT. It encodes CASFDLGGSSTDTQYF. This chain links TRBV2 with TRBJ2-3, with D possibly being TRBD2 (6 bases). Trimming shortened V by 8 bases and J by 2 bases, and 20 bases separated the two germline ends. The CDR3 totals 16 residues. Germline V gene lookup returns CDR1 SNHLY and CDR2 FYNNEI. The full variable domain, rest sourced from reference TRBV2 and TRBJ2-3, is EPEVTQTPSHQVTQMGQEVILRCVPISNHLYFYWYRQILGQKVEFLVSFYNNEISEKSEIFDDQFSVERPDGSNFTLKIRSTKLEDSAMYFCASFDLGGSSTDTQYFGPGTRLTVL.

Here the CDR3 reads CASSVGWGQAAKNIQYF. CDR3 in DNA: TGTGCCAGCAGCGTAGGGTGGGGACAGGCGGCCAAAAACATTCAGTACTTC. V gene TRBV9 combines with J gene TRBJ2-4, with TRBD1 identical over 8 bases. The V segment lost 0 bases and the J segment 1 base; nucleotides outside the gene matches: 6. Per germline, CDR1 SGDLS and CDR2 YYNGEE. The CDR3 consists of 17 residues.